This T cell receptor (beta chain) was recovered during a study of T cell repertoires in cytomegalovirus infection. Study-level results: HLA-C-restricted TCR beta clonotypes specific for CMV led the ex vivo response.

TCRdb called the reads again in MiXCR, with one record for every CDR3 protein. The repertoire holds around 320,000 distinct CDR3 sequences, with 8% to 10% as singletons. Ten or more counts support this clonotype. The antigen is unknown. The receptor's source is a human donor in good health (CMV status not recorded). Some clones in this sample may be carry-over from other donors' samples. The sample taken for sequencing was PBMCs.

DNA of the CDR3: TGCGCCAGCAGCCAAGATCAGGGCTCACTAGCCAAAAACATTCAGTACTTC. Its translation is CASSQDQGSLAKNIQYF. The J gene is TRBJ2-4, the V gene TRBV4-1; a weak D match, TRBD1 (5 bases). CDR3 size: 17 residues. V was pared by 0 bases and J by 0 bases, with 12 bases between. Germline loops: CDR1 MGHRA, CDR2 YSYEKL.